The rows below give T cell receptor beta chains drawn from one sample of a study of technical replicates of blood from several donors. Only in-frame clones appear in the TCRdb table, and some are missing; sequencing was by immunoSEQ multiplex PCR. The table lists some 50,000 clones, about 93% of them singletons, with over 0.2% in the top ten. Material for sequencing was T cells isolated from PBMCs. The receptors were gathered from a human donor in good health. The CDR3 runs from the conserved cysteine through the conserved F or W. The D gene is left open where the match is weak. Expanded clones get a size class; other rows say once, few or many, or leave the size out.

TRBD1 TRBJ1-1 TRBV7-3 NA TGTGCCAGCAGTCGAACAGCTGACAGACAGGGAAACCCGGCGGACACTGAAGCTTTCTTT CASSRTADRQGNPADTEAFF
NA TRBJ2-1 TRBV18 NA TGTGCCAGCTCAGCCGACAGCTACAATGAGCAGTTCTTC CASSADSYNEQFF
TRBD1 TRBJ2-1 TRBV7-9 NA TGTGCCAGCAGCGTGGGACAGGGGTACAATGAGCAGTTCTTC CASSVGQGYNEQFF
TRBD2 TRBJ2-2 TRBV29-1 NA TGCAGCGTTGAACCCAGCGGGGGGGCTCACACCGGGGAGCTGTTTTTT CSVEPSGGAHTGELFF
NA TRBJ2-4 TRBV9 NA TGTGCCAGCAGCGTAGGGTTCCTCACGGAGAGCAAAAACATTCAGTACTTC CASSVGFLTESKNIQYF
NA TRBJ1-2 TRBV10-1 NA TGCGCCAGCAGTGATGAGCCCTATGGCTACACCTTC CASSDEPYGYTF
TRBD2 TRBJ2-3 TRBV6-5 NA TGTGCCAGCAGCCAACTAGCGGGGAGCACAGATACGCAGTATTTT CASSQLAGSTDTQYF
TRBD2 TRBJ2-7 TRBV28 NA TGTGCCAGCAGCCCCTCAGGGAGCGGGAGAGGCTACGAGCAGTACTTC CASSPSGSGRGYEQYF
NA TRBJ2-7 TRBV9 once TGTGCCAGCAGCGCGGAACAGGGAGCACTCTCCTACGAGCAGTACTTC CASSAEQGALSYEQYF
NA TRBJ1-1 TRBV14 NA TGTGCCAGCAGCCCTAAAATCTCTACAGCTCCCCCTGAAGCTTTCTTT CASSPKISTAPPEAFF
NA TRBJ1-6 TRBV28 NA TGTGCCAGCAGTTGGACACATAATTCACCCCTCCACTTT CASSWTHNSPLHF
NA TRBJ2-7 TRBV7-9 NA TGTGCCAGCAGCTCGTTACGGGGACTTCAGTACTTC CASSSLRGLQYF
TRBD2 TRBJ2-3 TRBV15 NA TGTGCCACCAGCACCCAAATGGGGGGGAGAACAGATACGCAGTATTTT CATSTQMGGRTDTQYF
TRBD1 TRBJ2-7 TRBV7-9 NA TGTGCCAGCAGCTTAGGGGACAGGTCCTCCTACGAGCAGTACTTC CASSLGDRSSYEQYF
NA TRBJ1-5 TRBV7-2 NA TGTGCCAGCAGCGGTCTAAACGGGTACGGCCCGTATAGCAATCAGCCCCAGCATTTT CASSGLNGYGPYSNQPQHF
NA TRBJ1-5 TRBV5-1 NA TGCGCCAGCACTCTGGAGGGCGGGGGACAGCCCCAGCATTTT CASTLEGGGQPQHF
NA TRBJ2-2 TRBV11-3 NA TGTGCCAGCAGCTTAGATTCGGTAACCGGGGAGCTGTTTTTT CASSLDSVTGELFF
NA TRBJ2-7 TRBV7-9 NA TGTGCCAGCAGCTTAGGACAGTACGAGCAGTACTTC CASSLGQYEQYF
TRBD2 TRBJ2-7 TRBV28 NA TGTGCCAGCAGTTTATTAAGCTTAGCGGGTCGGTACGAGCAGTACTTC CASSLLSLAGRYEQYF
NA TRBJ1-4 TRBV18 NA TGTGCCAGCTCACCTGTCCCGGTAACGCGCGGGCTCGGGAATGAAAAACTGTTTTTT CASSPVPVTRGLGNEKLFF
NA TRBJ1-3 TRBV28 once TGTGCCAGCGGGGAGCTCCTCTCTGGAAACACCATATATTTT CASGELLSGNTIYF
NA TRBJ1-2 TRBV7-9 NA TGTGCCAGCAGCGCGGACAGCTATGGCTACACCTTC CASSADSYGYTF
NA TRBJ2-1 TRBV7-9 NA TGTGCCAGCAGCCTAAGGCTCTTAGGGGTAAAGGTCTACAATGAGCAGTTCTTC CASSLRLLGVKVYNEQFF
NA TRBJ2-3 TRBV5-1 NA TGCGCCAGCAGCTCGCCGGGCAGGGCTGGGACAGATACGCAGTATTTT CASSSPGRAGTDTQYF
NA TRBJ2-1 TRBV28 NA TGTGCCAGCAATACAAGGGACAACGTGCAGTTCTTC CASNTRDNVQFF
TRBD2 TRBJ2-7 TRBV11-2 NA TGTGCCAGCAGAAGACTAGCGGGGCCCTACGAGCAGTACTTC CASRRLAGPYEQYF
NA TRBJ2-3 TRBV7-9 NA TGTGCCAGCAGCTTCTCGGGGAGCACAGATACGCAGTATTTT CASSFSGSTDTQYF